This TCR beta chain was identified during a study of radiation and T cells in renal cell carcinoma. Here immunoSEQ multiplex PCR was the method, and the copy in TCRdb shows in-frame clones only, minus some. Of about 73,000 clones detected, approximately 82% appear once; the ten largest clones hold about 2.4%. The time point denotes: blood 4 weeks post-SBRT, at nephrectomy. As for treatment: 15 Gy SBRT to primary tumor, nephrectomy 4 weeks later. Nephrectomy followed 15 Gy stereotactic body radiation by 4 weeks. The study's findings and limits: Pretreatment tumor biopsies were lacking, so baseline clonotypes are unknown.

The CDR3 has 13 amino acids. The germline V gene has CDR1 SGHNT and CDR2 YENEEA. Trimming cost V 8 bases and J 8 bases, with 16 bases left between them. In regard to this clone: The target antigen is unknown.

The input for sequencing was blood, taken from a patient whose treatment included radiotherapy and nephrectomy. The chain couples TRBV11-3 to TRBJ2-1, with D maybe TRBD2 (6 bases). This sequence was found in a woman between 55 and 75 years old with renal cell carcinoma. CDR3 in amino acids: CASGSGGRDEQFF. CDR3 bases: TGTGCCAGCGGCTCCGGGGGTCGGGATGAGCAGTTCTTC.